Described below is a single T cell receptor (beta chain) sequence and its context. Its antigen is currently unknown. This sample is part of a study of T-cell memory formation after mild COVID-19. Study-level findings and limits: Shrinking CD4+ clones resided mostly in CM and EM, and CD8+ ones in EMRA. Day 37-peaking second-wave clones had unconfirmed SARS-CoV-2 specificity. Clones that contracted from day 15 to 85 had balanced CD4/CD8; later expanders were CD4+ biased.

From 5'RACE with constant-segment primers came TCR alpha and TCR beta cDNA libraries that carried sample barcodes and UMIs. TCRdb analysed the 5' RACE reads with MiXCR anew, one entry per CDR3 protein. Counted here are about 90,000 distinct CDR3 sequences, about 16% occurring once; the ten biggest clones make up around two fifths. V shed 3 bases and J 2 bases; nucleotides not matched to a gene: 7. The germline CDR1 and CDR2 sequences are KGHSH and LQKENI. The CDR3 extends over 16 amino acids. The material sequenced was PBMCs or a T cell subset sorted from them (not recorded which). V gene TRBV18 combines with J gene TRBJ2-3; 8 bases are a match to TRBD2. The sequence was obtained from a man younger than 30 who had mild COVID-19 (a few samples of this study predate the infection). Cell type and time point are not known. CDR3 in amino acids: CASSPFWRGATDTQYF. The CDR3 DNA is TGTGCCAGCTCACCCTTTTGGCGGGGGGCCACAGATACGCAGTATTTT.